This T cell receptor beta chain was identified in a study of naive and memory T cell subsets. Treatment denoted: skin biopsy from PPD injection site in Mantoux-positive individual. Unsorted total RNA, about 1 to 1000 ng, was DNase treated before reverse transcription. Reverse transcription of blood and skin TCR RNA was primed at alpha and beta constant regions. MiXCR, run by TCRdb on the UMI-ligation and nested PCR reads, gives a single entry per CDR3 protein. There are over 15,000 distinct CDR3 sequences in the sample; roughly 9.8% occur only once, and 6.5% to 7% lies in the top ten. In this sample, this clonotype turned up a few times. Mismatch with germline at one junction end may stem from a read error. The germline V gene has CDR1 SGHAT and CDR2 FQNNGV. This CDR3 spans 14 amino acids.

Source: skin, taken from a tuberculin skin test site. The V call is TRBV11-2, the J call TRBJ1-6; 10 nucleotides agree with TRBD1. The TCR was taken from an adult in good health. Here the CDR3 reads CASSLDRGPSPLHF. In nucleotides, the CDR3 is TGTGCCAGCAGTTTAGACAGGGGGCCCTCACCCCTCCACTTT.